The clone carrying this T cell receptor (beta chain) was counted ten times or more. This record belongs to a study of regulatory T cells in long-lasting Graves disease. Assembly of TCR beta libraries relied on iRepertoire HTBI primers together with Arm-PCR of CDR3 regions. TCRdb reprocessed the multiplex PCR reads with MiXCR, giving one entry per CDR3 protein. The sample records over 200,000 distinct CDR3 sequences, around a sixth being singletons. The time point was: newly diagnosed GD, antithyroid drugs for less than 3 months. Scientists built the TCR library using RNA that was extracted from PBMCs. Patients with Graves' disease were diagnosed by American Thyroid Association guidelines. This CDR3 spans 14 amino acids. V was pared by 1 base and J by 5 bases, with 3 bases of the junction left unmatched. Germline V gene data show CDR1 as SEHNR and CDR2 as FQNEAQ (reference sequence). This same sample was also part of a study on T cells in Graves' hyperthyroidism and ophthalmopathy.

This specimen was peripheral blood mononuclear cells (PBMCs), taken at new diagnosis, from a patient treated with antithyroid drugs. This chain joins TRBV7-9 and TRBJ2-5; 8 positions agree with TRBD1. The clonotype originates from a woman aged 25 to 39 with Graves disease. CDR3 sequence: CASSLGQGWETQYF. CDR3 DNA: TGTGCCAGCAGCTTAGGACAGGGGTGGGAGACCCAGTACTTC.